The T cell receptor (beta chain) described here comes from a study of shared clonotypes between healthy human individuals. CD45RO-negative CD8 cells positively selected for CCR7 made up the naive population, which excluded terminally differentiated effector memory CD45RA+ cells. Generated by immunoSEQ multiplex PCR, the TCRdb table keeps only in-frame clones and is missing some. The table lists 760,000 or so clones, 96% of them singletons. The TCR was taken from a young man in good health. Sequenced: naive CD8+ T cells sorted from blood.

The CDR3 is CASSPSPGRNEQFF. The CDR3, as DNA: TGTGCCAGCAGCCCCTCCCCAGGGAGGAATGAGCAGTTCTTC. The rearrangement uses TRBV7-9 and TRBJ2-1, with a tentative D call TRBD2 (6 bases). V was shortened by 5 bases and J by 7 bases, with 15 bases between the two germline ends. CDR3 length: 14 residues. The germline CDR1 and CDR2 sequences are SEHNR and FQNEAQ (reference sequence).